The 30 T cell receptor beta chains below all came from one sample that was sequenced in a study of regulatory T cells in long-lasting Graves disease. The time point is: persistent/refractory GD, antithyroid drugs over 5 years with positive TRAb. Extracted PBMC RNA gave rise to the TCR library. To make TCR beta libraries, researchers used iRepertoire HTBI primers and Arm-PCR of CDR3 regions. One entry per CDR3 protein results from TCRdb running MiXCR on the multiplex PCR reads. The table shows about 400,000 distinct CDR3 sequences, with more than 20% occurring only once. The starting material was peripheral blood mononuclear cells (PBMCs), obtained when the disease was refractory, from a patient treated with antithyroid drugs. The receptors stem from a female donor with Graves disease.

The chain joins TRBV29-1 to TRBJ2-7; D remains ambiguous. The CDR3 loop spans 12 amino acids. CDR1 and CDR2 (germline): SQVTM, ANQGSEA. V was clipped by 0 bases and J by 3 bases, with 6 bases between them. Here the CDR3 reads CSVEDKSYEQYF. The CDR3 coding sequence is TGCAGCGTTGAAGATAAAAGCTACGAGCAGTACTTC.

In its sample, this clonotype was seen many times. The rearrangement links TRBV7-2 to TRBJ2-7, with TRBD1 matching 9 bases. Germline CDR1 and CDR2: SGHTA and FQGNSA. Germline trimming cut 5 bases from V and 6 bases from J; bases unmatched to any gene: 8. This CDR3 is 14 amino acids long. CDR3 DNA: TGTGCCAGCAGCACCGGGACAGGGATTTCCGAGCAGTACTTC. It codes for CASSTGTGISEQYF.

This clonotype came up a few times. The chain uses TRBV20-1 and TRBJ1-5, with D maybe TRBD1 (5 bases). Trimming pared 1 base from V and 7 bases from J, leaving 11 bases between. This CDR3 is built from 13 residues. Germline CDR1 and CDR2: DFQATT and SNEGSKA (reference sequence). In DNA, the CDR3 is TGCAGTGCTAGAGGGCAGGGAGGGCAGCCCCAGCATTTT. Amino acids: CSARGQGGQPQHF.

The gene calls are TRBV20-1 and TRBJ1-6; TRBD1 matches 8 bases. Germline CDR1 and CDR2: DFQATT and SNEGSKA (reference sequence). This CDR3 is 15 amino acids long. V lost 0 bases, J lost 9 bases, and 7 bases stayed unmatched. In DNA, the CDR3 is TGCAGTGCTAGAGATTGGGGGACAGGCCCTTCACCCCTCCACTTT. It yields the protein CSARDWGTGPSPLHF.

This clonotype was recorded many times. The chain employs TRBV7-2 and TRBJ2-7; 8 nucleotides align to TRBD2. V lost 1 base to trimming and J lost 6 bases; unmatched junction nucleotides: 11. Germline V gives CDR1 SGHTA, CDR2 FQGNSA. CDR3 length equals 16 residues. CDR3 sequence (DNA): TGTGCCAGCAGCTTAGACCTTTTAGCGGGAATGGGCGAGCAGTACTTC. Translated: CASSLDLLAGMGEQYF.

Only a few counts were recorded for this clonotype. This chain uses TRBV3-1 with TRBJ2-2; 8 bases fit TRBD2. Per germline, CDR1 LGHDT and CDR2 YNNKEL (reference sequence). The ends lost 0 bases at V and 6 bases at J; junction bases unmatched: 12. CDR3 size: 18 residues. CDR3 residues: CASSQDRGRREAAGELFF. The CDR3 nucleotides read TGTGCCAGCAGCCAAGATCGGGGTAGGCGGGAGGCTGCCGGGGAGCTGTTTTTT.

This chain joins TRBV4-2 and TRBJ1-1; 8 bases are a match to TRBD1. CDR1 is LGHNA and CDR2 is YNFKEQ in the germline V gene. V trimming: 4 bases; J trimming: 2 bases; junction bases outside the gene matches: 9. The length of the CDR3 is 16 residues. The CDR3 protein is CASSPGSGTGNTEAFF. The CDR3 coding sequence is TGTGCCAGCAGCCCCGGCTCCGGGACAGGAAACACTGAAGCTTTCTTT.

The chain carries TRBV30 and TRBJ2-2; D is unclear. This CDR3 is 13 amino acids long. Germline assignment: CDR1 GTSNPN and CDR2 SVGIG (reference sequence). Trimming stripped 0 bases from V and 5 bases from J, with 7 bases between. The CDR3 sequence: CAWSVSPTGELFF. CDR3 coding DNA: TGTGCCTGGAGTGTGAGTCCGACCGGGGAGCTGTTTTTT.

The chain uses TRBV19 and TRBJ1-2; TRBD1 is a possible D gene (5 bases). Germline V lookup: CDR1 LNHDA, CDR2 SQIVND (reference sequence). V was pared by 10 bases and J by 4 bases, with 16 bases between. This CDR3 has 13 residues. CDR3 amino acids: CATHSDTRYGYTF. In nucleotides, the CDR3 is TGTGCCACCCATTCGGACACTCGCTATGGCTACACCTTC.

This clonotype was observed many times. This chain joins TRBV11-2 and TRBJ2-7; 14 positions agree with TRBD2. This CDR3 has 15 amino acids. Germline assignment: CDR1 SGHAT and CDR2 FQNNGV. V lost 5 bases, J lost 6 bases, and 6 bases stayed unmatched. CDR3 sequence (DNA): TGTGCCAGCAGCCCGACTAGCGGGAGGGCCTTCGAGCAGTACTTC. This encodes CASSPTSGRAFEQYF.

This clonotype was detected a few times. The chain is built from TRBV29-1 and TRBJ1-1, with a weak D call TRBD1 (5 bases). The CDR3 is 12 residues long. V lost 8 bases to trimming and J lost 8 bases, with 18 bases between them. Germline CDR1 is SQVTM and CDR2 is ANQGSEA. In DNA form, the CDR3 reads TGCAGCCCCTGGAAAGAGGGGAAGGAAGCTTTCTTT. The encoded protein is CSPWKEGKEAFF.

This clonotype was detected a few times. J is TRBJ2-5 and V is TRBV9; TRBD1 or TRBD2 may be the D gene (6 bases each). The V end lost 2 bases, the J end lost 7 bases, and 12 bases lay between the germline ends. Per the germline V gene, CDR1 is SGDLS and CDR2 is YYNGEE. The length of the CDR3 is 13 residues. CDR3 DNA sequence: TGTGCCAGCAGCGTTGGAGGGGGACCGACCCAGTACTTC. As protein: CASSVGGGPTQYF.

The chain employs TRBV19 and TRBJ2-7, with TRBD1 matching 9 bases. The CDR3 contains 14 residues. V dropped 10 bases and J dropped 1; count of bases not matched to a gene: 8. Germline V gene data show CDR1 as LNHDA and CDR2 as SQIVND (reference sequence). The CDR3 bases are TGTGCCACGCGGTCGGGGACAGGGTCCTACGAGCAGTACTTC. Amino acids: CATRSGTGSYEQYF.

The V gene is TRBV28, the J gene TRBJ2-7; no definite D call. The CDR3 sequence is 14 residues long. Per the germline V gene, CDR1 is MDHEN and CDR2 is SYDVKM. Trimming removed 7 bases from V and 3 bases from J, with 16 bases in between. CDR3 sequence reads: CASNPRHTVYEQYF. The DNA for the CDR3 is TGTGCCAGCAATCCAAGACATACGGTCTACGAGCAGTACTTC.

Comment on this clonotype: Given a much more abundant clone one base away, this may be a read error. The chain combines TRBV7-9 with TRBJ2-7, with 10 bases fitting TRBD2. There are 16 residues in the CDR3. CDR1 and CDR2 (germline): SEHNR, FQNEAQ (reference sequence). Trimming took 7 bases from V and 4 from J; bases not matched to a gene: 13. As DNA, the CDR3 is TGTGCCAGCAACATGGAGGGGCTAGCGGGAGCATACGAGCAGTACTTC. Translated: CASNMEGLAGAYEQYF.

V gene TRBV12-3 or TRBV12-4 combines with J gene TRBJ2-7; 10 bases fit TRBD2. CDR3 size: 14 residues. The V and J ends lost 6 bases and 7 bases, in that order; junction bases with no gene match: 9. This CDR3 is CASRLPSGSVEQYF. CDR3 coding DNA: TGTGCCAGCAGATTGCCTAGCGGGAGTGTTGAGCAGTACTTC.

This clonotype was found a few times. CDR3 sequence (DNA): TGCGCCAGCAGTGAGTCGACCCATAGCGGCCCCTACGAGCAGTACTTC. Protein: CASSESTHSGPYEQYF. The chain couples TRBV10-1 to TRBJ2-7, with TRBD2 as a possible D gene (6 bases). This CDR3 contains 16 residues. Trimming removed 0 bases at V and 2 bases at J, with 14 bases between. The germline gives CDR1 WNHNN, CDR2 SYGVQD (reference sequence).

This clonotype occurred a few times. The genes are TRBV12-3 or TRBV12-4 and TRBJ2-5; D perhaps matches TRBD1 (6 bases). The CDR3 loop spans 15 amino acids. The ends were cut back, 4 bases at V and 2 bases at J, with 14 bases in the middle. This chain's CDR3 is CASSSQRQEQETQYF. The DNA of the CDR3 is TGTGCCAGCAGTTCCCAGAGACAGGAACAAGAGACCCAGTACTTC.

This clonotype has a count of ten or more. The chain recombines TRBV12-3 or TRBV12-4 with TRBJ1-2; 9 bases align to TRBD1. V was clipped by 5 bases and J by 6 bases; unmatched bases: 7. The CDR3 contains 14 residues. CDR3 amino acids: CASSPGQGWDGYTF. CDR3 nucleotides: TGTGCCAGCAGTCCGGGACAGGGCTGGGATGGCTACACCTTC.

J is TRBJ1-1 and V is TRBV12-5; tentatively, D is TRBD1 (6 bases). This CDR3 comprises 17 residues. The germline V gene encodes CDR1 LGHNT and CDR2 FRNRAP. V shed 2 bases and J shed 0 bases, with 16 bases lying between them. The CDR3 reads CASGLTPSTGMNTEAFF. For the CDR3, the DNA is TGTGCTAGTGGTTTGACCCCCTCGACAGGTATGAACACTGAAGCTTTCTTT.

The V call is TRBV6-2 or TRBV6-3, the J call TRBJ1-6, with D perhaps TRBD1 (5 bases). The length of the CDR3 is 14 residues. Per the germline V gene, CDR1 is MNHEY and CDR2 is SVGEGT. Trimming removed 4 bases at V and 9 bases at J, with 13 bases between. CDR3 sequence: CASSLSRDGSPLHF. The CDR3, as DNA: TGTGCCAGCAGTTTGTCCAGGGATGGTTCACCCCTCCACTTT.

The rearrangement joins TRBV4-1 to TRBJ1-4; the D is unclear. The V end lost 2 bases, the J end lost 10 bases, and 8 bases lay between the germline ends. Per the germline V gene, CDR1 is MGHRA and CDR2 is YSYEKL. This CDR3 region has 12 residues. CDR3 DNA: TGCGCCAGCAGCCAAATCTCGGGAAAACTGTTTTTT. Amino acids: CASSQISGKLFF.

As regards this clonotype: A much more abundant neighbour one base away suggests this may be a read error. The gene calls are TRBV20-1 and TRBJ1-1; TRBD1 matches at 7 bases. CDR3 length equals 15 residues. Germline V gene lookup returns CDR1 DFQATT and CDR2 SNEGSKA (reference sequence). The CDR3 DNA sequence: TGCAATGCCCATAGACTAGGGGGCGCGAACACTGAAGCTTTCTTT. This encodes CNAHRLGGANTEAFF.

There are many counts of this clonotype. The V call is TRBV12-3 or TRBV12-4, the J call TRBJ1-4, with D maybe TRBD1 (5 bases). V lost 6 bases, J lost 4 bases, and 12 bases lay in between. The CDR3 runs 14 residues. The CDR3 DNA reads TGTGCCAGCAGCGGTACAGGCGATAATGAAAAACTGTTTTTT. It codes for CASSGTGDNEKLFF.

In regard to this clonotype: This likely traces to a read error, being one base from a far larger clone. The DNA for the CDR3 is TGTGCCAGCAGTGTCGTAAACGAAGCTTCCTTT. Translating gives CASSVVNEASF. The chain is built from TRBV3-1 and TRBJ1-1; D is unresolved. The CDR3 extends over 11 amino acids. Germline V CDR1 and CDR2: LGHDT, YNNKEL (reference sequence).

A single count supports this clonotype. This sequence joins TRBV19 and TRBJ1-2, with D perhaps TRBD1 (6 bases). Looked up from germline, CDR1 is LNHDA and CDR2 is SQIVND (reference sequence). Trimming shortened V by 5 bases and J by 6 bases, and 16 bases separated the two germline ends. The CDR3 extends over 14 amino acids. The CDR3 DNA reads as TGTGCCAGTAGTTTCCCGGGGGGCGTCAATGGCTACACCTTC. This sequence encodes CASSFPGGVNGYTF.

This clonotype has at least ten counts. The CDR3 sequence: CASSLLVGGPQTQYF. In nucleotides, the CDR3 is TGTGCCAGCAGTTTATTAGTGGGAGGGCCGCAGACCCAGTACTTC. This chain joins TRBV28 and TRBJ2-5, with TRBD2 identical over 7 bases. The CDR3 runs to 15 residues. Per germline, CDR1 MDHEN and CDR2 SYDVKM. J gave up 6 bases and V 1 base, and 8 bases lay outside the gene matches.

Ten or more counts support this clonotype. V gene TRBV29-1 combines with J gene TRBJ1-2, with TRBD1 identical over 8 bases. This CDR3 is 15 amino acids long. The germline V gene has CDR1 SQVTM and CDR2 ANQGSEA. Losses at the gene ends were 4 bases for V and 5 bases for J; bases not matched to a gene: 12. This CDR3 reads CSVVGAGGAGYGYTF. CDR3 in DNA: TGCAGCGTTGTTGGGGCAGGGGGCGCTGGGTATGGCTACACCTTC.

This clonotype appeared a few times. The V gene is TRBV27, the J gene TRBJ2-2; D assignment may be TRBD1 or TRBD2 (5 bases each). Germline CDR1 reads MNHEY; CDR2 reads SMNVEV (reference sequence). Trimming left V 6 bases short and J 6 bases short, with 23 bases between. The CDR3 has 17 amino acids. The CDR3 loop reads CASSNLARDPDPGELFF. The CDR3 region has the DNA TGTGCCAGCAGCAACCTAGCCCGGGACCCCGATCCCGGGGAGCTGTTTTTT.

V usage is TRBV11-2 and J usage is TRBJ2-5, with a tentative D call TRBD2 (6 bases). The V end was cut by 5 bases, the J end by 2 bases, with 30 bases between. The CDR3 sequence is 20 residues long. The V gene's germline CDR1 is SGHAT and CDR2 FQNNGV. The CDR3 sequence: CASSPGLGSRLASTQETQYF. Here the CDR3 DNA reads TGTGCCAGCAGCCCAGGACTGGGGTCTAGGCTAGCGTCAACTCAAGAGACCCAGTACTTC.